The subject of this entry is one T cell receptor beta chain. Its specificity is not known. The sample originates from a study of graft-versus-host responses after intestinal transplantation. Looking at the study overall: Anti-thymocyte globulin induction preceded three to four years of tacrolimus and steroid maintenance in all recipients.

Sequenced by immunoSEQ multiplex PCR; TCRdb stores in-frame clones only, minus some. The data contain 40,000 or so clones, over 80% of them seen just once; the ten biggest clones take up roughly 4%. General study results and limits: Recipient marrow showed GvH clones, some seen first in ileum or blood. Declining HvG levels early post-transplant were linked to peak circulating GvH clone levels.

V lost 4 bases to trimming and J lost 4 bases; unmatched junction nucleotides: 8. This CDR3 is 14 amino acids long. The germline V gene encodes CDR1 SGHRS and CDR2 YFSETQ. This chain uses TRBV5-1 with TRBJ2-7, with 7 bases fitting TRBD1. This clonotype was sampled from a human patient who received an intestinal transplant, so some T cells may come from the graft donor. Sequences were derived from PBMCs, sampled about 990 days after transplant. CDR3 sequence: CASSEQGSPYEQYF. The DNA for the CDR3 is TGCGCCAGCAGCGAACAGGGGAGTCCGTACGAGCAGTACTTC.